Following are 29 T cell receptor beta chains from one sample sequenced in a study of T cells in localized non-small cell lung cancer (dated by TCRdb to 2020 to 2021). Library construction relied on the immunoSEQ multiplex PCR assay. The source is immuneACCESS, and TCRdb retained only in-frame sequences with V and J called. Part of the clones is not carried over; for the studies checked, unresolved V genes explain less than half of this, and the remainder is unexplained. The sample table contains 72,000 or so clones; only one count was recorded for just under 85% of them. The top ten clonotypes cover approximately 12% of the sample. Source: peripheral blood, taken before any cancer treatment. The receptors come from a female donor of 60 years or more with stage I lung adenocarcinoma.

The gene calls are TRBV7-2 and TRBJ2-7, with TRBD2 matching over 13 bases. Per germline, CDR1 SGHTA and CDR2 FQGNSA. Trimming removed 1 base from V and 6 bases from J; junction bases left unmatched: 6. The CDR3 loop spans 16 amino acids. CDR3 DNA sequence: TGTGCCAGCAGCTTAGAAACCGGACTAGCGGGAGTCGAGCAGTACTTC. Protein: CASSLETGLAGVEQYF.

V usage is TRBV5-1 and J usage is TRBJ2-7; D not resolved. There are 11 residues in the CDR3. V dropped 0 bases and J dropped 5 bases, with 3 bases sitting between them. Per germline, CDR1 SGHRS and CDR2 YFSETQ. CDR3 sequence (DNA): TGCGCCAGCAGCTTGGAGCACGAGCAGTACTTC. This encodes CASSLEHEQYF.

The chain has TRBV6-1 and TRBJ2-1, with 11 positions matching TRBD1. The CDR3 spans 15 residues. V shed 6 bases and J 7 bases; nucleotides not matched to a gene: 8. Germline CDR1 is MNHNS and CDR2 is SASEGT. DNA of the CDR3: TGTGCCAGCAGGACCGGGACAGGGGGTGATAATGAGCAGTTCTTC. Translating it yields CASRTGTGGDNEQFF.

V usage is TRBV30 and J usage is TRBJ2-1; TRBD2 matches at 10 bases. From germline, CDR1 is GTSNPN and CDR2 SVGIG (reference sequence). The CDR3 is 15 amino acids. With V trimmed by 3 bases and J by 5 bases, 7 bases remained unmatched. For the CDR3, the DNA is TGTGCCTGGAGGGCTAGCGGGAGCAGCCACAATGAGCAGTTCTTC. This sequence encodes CAWRASGSSHNEQFF.

This sequence joins TRBV4-2 and TRBJ2-7; possibly TRBD1 for D (6 bases). The CDR3 extends over 13 amino acids. Per germline, CDR1 LGHNA and CDR2 YNFKEQ. The V and J ends lost 5 bases and 1 base respectively, with 9 bases between them. The CDR3 here is CASSFGQSYEQYF. The CDR3 DNA is TGTGCCAGCAGCTTCGGACAGTCCTACGAGCAGTACTTC.

As to this clone: A read error may account for a junction end that differs from germline. The V and J genes are TRBV7-7 and TRBJ2-5, with D possibly being TRBD2 (6 bases). CDR3 length: 15 residues. CDR1 is SSHAT, CDR2 FNYEAQ, per germline (reference sequence). The CDR3 coding sequence is TGTGCTAGCAGCTTAGGCGGGACCCCGGGGGAGACCCAGTACTTC. Amino acid sequence: CASSLGGTPGETQYF.

The chain uses TRBV4-1 and TRBJ2-3; D may be TRBD2 (6 bases). V lost 4 bases, J lost 4 bases, and 15 bases lay in between. This CDR3 has 15 residues. CDR1 is MGHRA and CDR2 is YSYEKL in the germline V gene. CDR3 protein: CASSRGTGEADTQYF. CDR3 bases: TGCGCCAGCAGCCGGGGGACGGGGGAAGCAGATACGCAGTATTTT.

This clone was counted a single time. A read error may account for a junction end that differs from germline. V gene TRBV4-2 combines with J gene TRBJ2-7; D call uncertain. Germline CDR1 and CDR2: LGHNA and YNFKEQ. The CDR3 covers 12 residues. The CDR3 nucleotides read TGTGCCAGCAGCCAAGATGGTAGGAACCTCCACTTC. It translates to CASSQDGRNLHF.

The gene calls are TRBV5-4 and TRBJ2-5; 7 nucleotides match TRBD2. CDR1 and CDR2 (germline): SGHNT, YYREEE (reference sequence). Germline trimming cut 3 bases from V and 4 bases from J; bases unmatched to any gene: 6. The CDR3 runs 14 residues. CDR3 amino acids: CASSSVGGGETQYF. CDR3 nucleotide sequence: TGTGCCAGCAGCTCGGTTGGCGGGGGAGAGACCCAGTACTTC.

V usage is TRBV19 and J usage is TRBJ2-7; 8 bases line up with TRBD1. The CDR3 has 14 amino acids. Per the germline V gene, CDR1 is LNHDA and CDR2 is SQIVND (reference sequence). Losses at the gene ends were 3 bases for V and 4 bases for J; bases not matched to a gene: 5. In nucleotides, the CDR3 is TGTGCCAGTAGTATCCTCGGACAGGGTTACGAGCAGTACTTC. It is translated as CASSILGQGYEQYF. Combining the CDR3 with reference TRBV19 and TRBJ2-7 gives the whole variable domain DGGITQSPKYLFRKEGQNVTLSCEQNLNHDAMYWYRQDPGQGLRLIYYSQIVNDFQKGDIAEGYSVSREKKESFPLTVTSAQKNPTAFYLCASSILGQGYEQYFGPGTRLTVT.

The chain is built from TRBV19 and TRBJ1-2; 7 nucleotides line up with TRBD1. V shed 6 bases and J 2 bases; nucleotides not matched to a gene: 15. The germline CDR1 and CDR2 sequences are LNHDA and SQIVND (reference sequence). There are 17 residues in the CDR3. CDR3 DNA: TGTGCCAGTAGACTCCAAGGAGAGGGGGCATCAAACTATGGCTACACCTTC. Amino acids: CASRLQGEGASNYGYTF.

The V and J genes are TRBV6-6 and TRBJ2-7, with TRBD2 matching over 9 bases. With 9 bases clipped from V and 5 bases from J, the junction kept 11 bases outside the gene matches. Germline CDR1 and CDR2: MNHNY and SVGAGI (reference sequence). The CDR3 runs to 14 residues. The CDR3 coding sequence is TGTGCCAGTTCTGGGAGCGGGGGGTTGGACGAGCAGTACTTC. It yields the protein CASSGSGGLDEQYF.

This chain connects TRBV7-9 to TRBJ2-5; D is unclear. Germline V gene lookup returns CDR1 SEHNR and CDR2 FQNEAQ (reference sequence). The CDR3 runs 15 residues. V dropped 4 bases and J dropped 2 bases, with 14 bases sitting between them. DNA for the CDR3: TGTGCCAGCAGCTCCCCCGAAGAGACTCAAGAGACCCAGTACTTC. It codes for CASSSPEETQETQYF.

This clone was observed a handful of times. The V and J genes are TRBV10-3 and TRBJ2-2, with 7 bases identical to TRBD1. This CDR3 is built from 15 residues. Per the germline V gene, CDR1 is ENHRY and CDR2 is SYGVKD. The V gene end was trimmed by 2 bases and the J gene end by 3 bases; junction bases not matched to a gene: 3. Written as DNA, the CDR3 is TGTGCCATCAGTGAGAGGGGGCCGGACACCGGGGAGCTGTTTTTT. Amino acid sequence: CAISERGPDTGELFF.

The V and J genes are TRBV6-5 and TRBJ2-7, with a possible D match to TRBD2 (6 bases). Germline CDR1 and CDR2: MNHEY and SVGAGI. The CDR3 has 14 amino acids. The V end lost 2 bases, the J end lost 3 bases, and 11 bases lay between the germline ends. The CDR3: CASSYGGYGYEQYF. The DNA for the CDR3 is TGTGCCAGCAGTTACGGGGGGTACGGCTACGAGCAGTACTTC.

This chain links TRBV18 with TRBJ2-1, with TRBD1 as a possible D gene (5 bases). Per germline, CDR1 KGHSH and CDR2 LQKENI. This CDR3 contains 15 residues. The germline V and J ends were trimmed by 0 bases and 9 bases, with 15 bases remaining between them. CDR3 nucleotide sequence: TGTGCCAGCTCACCACCGACCAGGGCCAGAGGTGAGCAGTTCTTC. Translation: CASSPPTRARGEQFF.

The chain carries TRBV12-5 and TRBJ2-1; 11 nucleotides align to TRBD2. The CDR3 is 14 amino acids. J gave up 4 bases and V 6 bases, and 2 bases lay outside the gene matches. Germline V gives CDR1 LGHNT, CDR2 FRNRAP. The CDR3 region is CASGTSGTYNEQFF. DNA of the CDR3: TGTGCTAGTGGGACTAGCGGGACGTACAATGAGCAGTTCTTC. Complete variable domain (other parts from reference TRBV12-5 and TRBJ2-1): DARVTQTPRHKVTEMGQEVTMRCQPILGHNTVFWYRQTMMQGLELLAYFRNRAPLDDSGMPKDRFSAEMPDATLATLKIQPSEPRDSAVYFCASGTSGTYNEQFFGPGTRLTVL.

V and J are TRBV29-1 and TRBJ2-1; no firm D call. The CDR3 contains 14 residues. Per the germline V gene, CDR1 is SQVTM and CDR2 is ANQGSEA. Trimming stripped 7 bases from V and 2 bases from J, with 15 bases between. The CDR3 here is CSGWKSTPYNEQFF. For the CDR3, the DNA is TGCAGCGGGTGGAAGAGCACCCCCTACAATGAGCAGTTCTTC.

The chain recombines TRBV5-1 with TRBJ1-5, with 9 bases lining up with TRBD1. V trimming: 4 bases; J trimming: 4 bases; junction bases outside the gene matches: 3. Germline CDR1 is SGHRS and CDR2 is YFSETQ. This CDR3 region has 14 residues. The chain's CDR3 is CASSVGTGNQPQHF. In DNA form, the CDR3 reads TGCGCCAGCAGCGTAGGGACAGGGAATCAGCCCCAGCATTTT.

The chain has TRBV6-1 and TRBJ1-4; D gene unclear. The V end was cut by 5 bases, the J end by 5 bases, with 15 bases between. CDR1 and CDR2 from the germline V gene are MNHNS and SASEGT. This CDR3 comprises 15 residues. As DNA, the CDR3 is TGTGCCAGCAGTAAGCGGACGGAGATGAATGAAAAACTGTTTTTT. Translated, it gives CASSKRTEMNEKLFF.

V gene TRBV6-6 combines with J gene TRBJ1-1; D perhaps matches TRBD1 (6 bases). The CDR3 spans 14 residues. Germline loops: CDR1 MNHNY, CDR2 SVGAGI (reference sequence). V was shortened by 6 bases and J by 4 bases, with 15 bases between the two germline ends. CDR3 loop: CASSREGGSTEAFF. The DNA for the CDR3 is TGTGCCAGCAGCCGTGAAGGGGGGTCCACTGAAGCTTTCTTT.

The rearrangement uses TRBV20-1 and TRBJ2-7; no firm D call. The germline V gene has CDR1 DFQATT and CDR2 SNEGSKA (reference sequence). Deletions cut 6 bases from V and 6 bases from J, with 6 bases between. This CDR3 has 9 amino acids. CDR3 nucleotides: TGCAGTGCCATCCCCGAGCAGTACTTC. Amino acid sequence: CSAIPEQYF.

V and J are TRBV6-1 and TRBJ2-1; D unresolved. The CDR3 loop spans 10 amino acids. Trimming stripped 7 bases from V and 7 bases from J, with 5 bases between. Germline-derived CDR1 and CDR2 are MNHNS and SASEGT. CDR3 nucleotide sequence: TGTGCCAGCAAAAGAAATGAGCAGTTCTTC. Its protein product is CASKRNEQFF.

The chain carries TRBV7-9 and TRBJ2-3; D remains unclear. Germline CDR1 reads SEHNR; CDR2 reads FQNEAQ (reference sequence). The CDR3 is 17 residues long. Deletions cut 0 bases from V and 2 bases from J, with 15 bases between. The CDR3 protein is CASSLAPGPFFTDTQYF. CDR3 coding DNA: TGTGCCAGCAGCTTAGCCCCCGGACCATTCTTCACAGATACGCAGTATTTT.

This clone was picked up one time. The genes are TRBV2 and TRBJ1-1, with 9 positions matching TRBD1. This CDR3 contains 12 residues. V shed 6 bases, J shed 11 bases, and the junction held 7 bases outside the gene matches. Germline loops: CDR1 SNHLY, CDR2 FYNNEI. The CDR3 nucleotides are TGTGCCAGCAGCGGGACAGGGAATACGGCTTTCTTT. This translates into CASSGTGNTAFF.

In this sample, this clone turned up a few times. The V and J genes are TRBV2 and TRBJ2-1, with D tentatively TRBD2 (5 bases). V was cut by 3 bases and J by 6 bases, with 12 bases left in between. This CDR3 is built from 14 residues. Germline V gene lookup returns CDR1 SNHLY and CDR2 FYNNEI. The CDR3 region has the DNA TGTGCCAGCAGTGAGAGGGTTAGCATCAATGAGCAGTTCTTC. It specifies CASSERVSINEQFF.

This clone was counted only a few times. The chain recombines TRBV9 with TRBJ2-3, with no clear D. The V gene lost 4 bases and the J gene lost 6 bases, with 12 bases spanning the gap. The germline CDR1 and CDR2 sequences are SGDLS and YYNGEE. The CDR3 totals 13 residues. The CDR3, as DNA: TGTGCCAGCAGCCCGCAAATAGGGGATACGCAGTATTTT. Translating gives CASSPQIGDTQYF.

Here the CDR3 reads CSVVTSGRAVGELFF. The CDR3 region has the DNA TGCAGCGTTGTAACTAGCGGGAGGGCTGTCGGGGAGCTGTTTTTT. The chain links TRBV29-1 to TRBJ2-2, with 13 bases that match TRBD2. Germline V gene lookup returns CDR1 SQVTM and CDR2 ANQGSEA. V dropped 4 bases and J dropped 7; count of bases not matched to a gene: 6. This CDR3 is 15 amino acids long.

The chain uses TRBV5-4 and TRBJ2-7, with 16 bases aligning to TRBD2. From germline, CDR1 is SGHNT and CDR2 YYREEE (reference sequence). V lost 2 bases and J lost 3; bases outside the gene matches: 8. The CDR3 has 18 residues. The CDR3 bases are TGTGCCAGCAGCTTCAAGGGACTAGCGGGAGGGTGGGGCTACGAGCAGTACTTC. This translates into CASSFKGLAGGWGYEQYF.